This T cell receptor (beta chain) was retrieved from a study of blood T cells in healthy people across ages. General study findings and limits: Diversity was estimated from one million T cells, and these estimates were considered underestimates. Any conclusive comparison of naive versus antigen-experienced cells was prevented by using unsorted PBMCs.

Per sample, a minimum of 6 million PBMCs were isolated. With a J-beta primer mix and a sample-barcoded 5' primer, a second PCR ran roughly 6 to 11 cycles. TCRdb reprocessed the 5' RACE reads via MiXCR and lists one record per CDR3 protein. The repertoire holds fewer than 950,000 distinct CDR3 sequences, with about 53% as singletons. With respect to this clonotype: Antigen specificity is unknown.

V was cut by 2 bases and J by 1 base, with 20 bases left in between. The CDR3 is 18 amino acids. Input material: blood. The rearrangement joins TRBV12-3 or TRBV12-4 to TRBJ1-1; tentative D call: TRBD1 (6 bases). The origin of this receptor is a man at least 80 years old in good health. CDR3 residues: CASSLTPGTTAPNTEAFF. The CDR3 coding sequence is TGTGCCAGCAGTTTAACCCCCGGGACAACCGCCCCGAACACTGAAGCTTTCTTT.